This TCR beta chain was captured in a study of T cell changes during pregnancy in multiple sclerosis. This table comes from immunoSEQ multiplex PCR, and its TCRdb copy is limited to in-frame clones, with some not included. The sample records 61,000 or so clones, just under 95% being singletons. V lost 3 bases, J lost 0 bases, and 15 bases lay in between. This CDR3 is 17 amino acids long. Germline CDR1 and CDR2: LNHNV and YYDKDF (reference sequence). The sample in question was CD4+ T cells from peripheral blood mononuclear cells, obtained before pregnancy. This receptor was obtained from a female donor with multiple sclerosis, enrolled in a pregnancy study. The rearrangement links TRBV15 to TRBJ1-3; possible D gene TRBD1, 5 bases. CDR3 sequence (DNA): TGTGCCACCAGCAGGGACCCGGAGGGGAGCTCTGGAAACACCATATATTTT. Protein: CATSRDPEGSSGNTIYF.